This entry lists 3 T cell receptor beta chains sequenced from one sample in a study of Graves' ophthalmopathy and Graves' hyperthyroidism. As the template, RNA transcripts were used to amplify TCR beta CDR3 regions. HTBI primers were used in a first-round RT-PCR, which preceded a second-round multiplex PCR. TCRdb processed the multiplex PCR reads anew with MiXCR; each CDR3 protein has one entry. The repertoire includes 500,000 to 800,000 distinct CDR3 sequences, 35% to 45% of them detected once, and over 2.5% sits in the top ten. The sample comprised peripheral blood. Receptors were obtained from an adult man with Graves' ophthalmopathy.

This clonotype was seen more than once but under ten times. The CDR3 DNA sequence: TGTGCCAGCAGTTCCACAGGCACAGATACGCAGTATTTT. Translated, it gives CASSSTGTDTQYF. V usage is TRBV7-9 and J usage is TRBJ2-3; D unresolved. The CDR3 has 13 amino acids. The V end lost 6 bases, the J end lost 1 base, and 8 bases lay between the germline ends. The germline V gene encodes CDR1 SEHNR and CDR2 FQNEAQ (reference sequence).

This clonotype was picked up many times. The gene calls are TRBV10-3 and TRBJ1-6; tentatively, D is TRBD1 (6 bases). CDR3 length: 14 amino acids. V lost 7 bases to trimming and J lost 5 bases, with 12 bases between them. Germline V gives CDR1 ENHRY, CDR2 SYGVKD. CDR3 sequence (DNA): TGTGCCATCACCCCGGGGGCAAATAATTCACCCCTCCACTTT. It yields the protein CAITPGANNSPLHF.

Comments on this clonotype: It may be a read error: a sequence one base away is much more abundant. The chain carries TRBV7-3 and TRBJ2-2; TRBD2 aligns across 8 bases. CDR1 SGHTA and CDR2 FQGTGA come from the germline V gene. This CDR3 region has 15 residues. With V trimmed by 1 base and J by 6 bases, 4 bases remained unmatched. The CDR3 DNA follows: TGTGCCAGCAGCTTAAACCCAGCGGGGGCCGGGGAGCTGTTTTTT. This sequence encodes CASSLNPAGAGELFF.